This TCR beta chain originates from a study of regulatory T cells in long-lasting Graves disease (dated by TCRdb to about 2021). Context from the whole study: In the newly diagnosed Graves' disease group, patients had been taking antithyroid drugs for less than 3 months. Persistent Graves' disease patients were compared with newly diagnosed Graves' disease patients by peripheral blood TCR sequencing and RNA sequencing. The study was registered as a clinical trial and conducted in China. TCR sequencing covered some 13 persistent and some 20 newly diagnosed Graves' disease patients, 33 samples in total.

This clonotype was counted at least ten times. The antigen this receptor binds is unknown. Base-call qualities are not available, and no considerably larger clone is one nucleotide away. Here is what the overall study found, with its caveats: Compared with newly diagnosed patients, patients with persistent Graves' disease had lower TCR Shannon entropy and fewer highly expanded clones, which suggests clonal expansion. More public clonotypes were shared among persistent patients (roughly 2,900) than among newly diagnosed patients (more than 900). TRBV28, TRBJ1-2 and TRBJ2-5 were preferentially used in persistent disease, while TRBV20-1 and TRBJ2-1 were favored in newly diagnosed disease. The authors acknowledged the small sample size as a limitation that may reduce accuracy. Only the TCR beta chain was sequenced and analyzed. Because the primary lesion, thyroid tissue, could not be accessed, the study looked at peripheral blood alone.

From the cysteine up to the phenylalanine, the CDR3 has a length of 15 residues. The entry retains the CDR3 DNA only, 45 bases that are in frame from base 1. For CDR1 and CDR2, the germline V gene lists MDHEN and SYDVKM. V ends up 4 bases short and J 4 bases short, with an unmatched junction base count of 8. The label giving this sample's time point can be read as: newly diagnosed GD, antithyroid drugs for less than 3 months. For both TCR sequencing and RNA sequencing, RNA was extracted from PBMCs using TRIzol. The diagnosis of Graves' disease followed American Thyroid Association guidelines. Patients for the study were recruited at an endocrinology department in Xi'an, China. From each patient, roughly 9 milliliters of peripheral blood was collected into an EDTA anticoagulant tube. PBMCs were isolated by Ficoll Paque Plus density gradient separation without further T cell sorting. An Agilent 2100 Bioanalyzer and agarose gel were used to assess RNA quality, and a NanoDrop 2000 was used to measure RNA concentration.

Library preparation was by multiplex PCR. The sequencing machine was an Illumina HiSeq 4000. To build TCR beta libraries, CDR3 regions were amplified by Arm-PCR using iRepertoire HTBI primers. Before sequencing, the PCR products went through gel purification. The published analysis was carried out like this. Across samples, fewer than 70 TRBV and 14 TRBJ segments were identified and used for gene usage analysis of CDR3 amino acid clonotypes. COPE and FqMerger were used to merge filtered high-quality paired reads into contigs. BLAST was used to align contigs to the IMGT TRBV, TRBD and TRBJ reference genes, and CDR3 was defined following IMGT. Any clonotype with a frequency above 0.1% was counted as a highly expanded clone. Repertoire diversity was measured by Shannon entropy, and V-J evenness by the Gini coefficient. Clonotypes shared by more than one individual were considered public. The raw public reads went through TCRdb reprocessing: fastp at Q25, MiXCR clone calling, in-frame beta chains kept. Duplicate CDR3 protein sequences are folded into a single record with the most common DNA and genes. The V and J calls were not made by the authors but by TCRdb's processing. The sample table holds some 250,000 distinct CDR3 sequences, of which around 16% were seen once. The ten largest clones add up to roughly 23% of the sample.

The receptor comes from a female donor with Graves disease. The sample was peripheral blood mononuclear cells (PBMCs), taken at new diagnosis, from a patient treated with antithyroid drugs. The sequence is built from TRBV28 and TRBJ2-7; 9 of the junction bases match TRBD2. The CDR3 region reads CASSSLLAGRYEQYF. The nucleotide sequence reads as follows: TGTGCCAGCAGTTCCTTACTAGCGGGTCGGTACGAGCAGTACTTC.